The 15 T cell receptor beta chains below were found in one sample sequenced in a study of blood T cell repertoires in COVID-19. Repertoires were generated with immunoSEQ multiplex PCR, while TCRdb's copy carries only in-frame clones and drops some. The sample has about 180,000 clones; 82% are singletons. The sample taken for sequencing was peripheral blood. Receptor source: an older woman with acute or convalescent COVID-19.

The rearrangement uses TRBV7-2 and TRBJ2-7; 7 bases line up with TRBD2. Germline V gene lookup returns CDR1 SGHTA and CDR2 FQGNSA. This CDR3 spans 14 amino acids. The ends lost 3 bases at V and 6 bases at J; junction bases unmatched: 8. In DNA form, the CDR3 reads TGTGCCAGCAGCTTCGGGCTAGCGGAATTCGAGCAGTACTTC. Its protein product is CASSFGLAEFEQYF.

The V call is TRBV30, the J call TRBJ2-7; 7 bases fit TRBD1. CDR3 length equals 12 residues. Germline lookup yields CDR1 GTSNPN and CDR2 SVGIG (reference sequence). The ends lost 6 bases at V and 2 bases at J; junction bases unmatched: 4. The CDR3 sequence is CACQGVTYEQYF. In DNA, the CDR3 is TGTGCCTGCCAGGGGGTGACCTACGAGCAGTACTTC. Together with reference TRBV30 and TRBJ2-7, the CDR3 gives the full variable domain: SQTIHQWPATLVQPVGSPLSLECTVEGTSNPNLYWYRQAAGRGLQLLFYSVGIGQISSEVPQNLSASRPQDRQFILSSKKLLLSDSGFYLCACQGVTYEQYFGPGTRLTVT.

This clone was observed a handful of times. The chain combines TRBV6-1 with TRBJ2-7; D may be TRBD2 (5 bases). CDR1 is MNHNS and CDR2 is SASEGT in the germline V gene. The CDR3 spans 16 residues. Trimming stripped 0 bases from V and 2 bases from J, with 14 bases between. In DNA, the CDR3 is TGTGCCAGCAGTGAAGCGCTTCGGGGAATCACCTACGAGCAGTACTTC. This codes for CASSEALRGITYEQYF.

The J gene is TRBJ2-7, the V gene TRBV27, with D unresolved. V was clipped by 5 bases and J by 7 bases, with 15 bases between them. The CDR3 totals 13 residues. Germline V gene data show CDR1 as MNHEY and CDR2 as SMNVEV (reference sequence). The CDR3 here is CASSPVGFGEQYF. For the CDR3, the DNA is TGTGCCAGCAGTCCGGTTGGGTTCGGGGAGCAGTACTTC.

J is TRBJ1-1 and V is TRBV7-9; the match to TRBD1 covers 10 bases. CDR3 length equals 16 residues. Germline V gene lookup returns CDR1 SEHNR and CDR2 FQNEAQ (reference sequence). V shed 3 bases, J shed 6 bases, and the junction held 10 bases outside the gene matches. CDR3 region: CASSLAPGQGSPEAFF. CDR3 coding DNA: TGTGCCAGCAGCTTGGCTCCGGGACAGGGGTCACCTGAAGCTTTCTTT. Complete variable domain (other parts from reference TRBV7-9 and TRBJ1-1): DTGVSQNPRHKITKRGQNVTFRCDPISEHNRLYWYRQTLGQGPEFLTYFQNEAQLEKSRLLSDRFSAERPKGSFSTLEIQRTEQGDSAMYLCASSLAPGQGSPEAFFGQGTRLTVV.

This chain connects TRBV28 to TRBJ1-5; TRBD1 might be the D (5 bases). The germline CDR1 and CDR2 sequences are MDHEN and SYDVKM. Trimming shortened V by 1 base and J by 7 bases, and 11 bases separated the two germline ends. The CDR3 sequence is 14 residues long. The CDR3 DNA sequence: TGTGCCAGCAGTTTATCAGGGAACAACCAGCCCCAGCATTTT. Its translation is CASSLSGNNQPQHF.

The V gene is TRBV27, the J gene TRBJ1-6; D uncertain. Trimming shortened V by 9 bases and J by 7 bases, and 13 bases separated the two germline ends. The CDR3 loop spans 13 amino acids. Germline V gene data show CDR1 as MNHEY and CDR2 as SMNVEV (reference sequence). Here the CDR3 reads CASSFLLNSPLHF. CDR3 DNA: TGTGCCAGTTCTTTTCTCCTCAATTCACCCCTCCACTTT.

This clone was detected only a few times. The J gene is TRBJ2-3, the V gene TRBV4-3; D is perhaps TRBD2 (5 bases). Germline CDR1 and CDR2: LGHNA and YSLEER. The CDR3 loop spans 17 amino acids. V was shortened by 1 base and J by 2 bases, with 16 bases between the two germline ends. The DNA for the CDR3 is TGCGCCAGCAGCCAAGGAGGAGAGAGACTACCCACAGATACGCAGTATTTT. Translated, it gives CASSQGGERLPTDTQYF.

The rearrangement links TRBV5-4 to TRBJ2-2; D is possibly TRBD2 (5 bases). The germline CDR1 and CDR2 sequences are SGHNT and YYREEE (reference sequence). This CDR3 contains 16 residues. V lost 2 bases and J lost 2, with 13 bases in between. The CDR3 coding sequence is TGTGCCAGCAGCTTACCGGACTTGTTAAACACCGGGGAGCTGTTTTTT. Translation gives CASSLPDLLNTGELFF.

V is TRBV3-1 (or the pseudogene TRBV3-2) and J is TRBJ2-5, with TRBD2 identical over 8 bases. In germline, CDR1 is LGHDT, CDR2 YNNKEL (reference sequence). CDR3 length: 16 residues. With V trimmed by 4 bases and J by 5 bases, 12 bases remained unmatched. The CDR3: CASSRRIGGAGETQYF. The CDR3 DNA follows: TGTGCCAGCAGCCGACGAATCGGGGGGGCCGGGGAGACCCAGTACTTC.

This chain links TRBV4-1 with TRBJ1-2; maybe TRBD1 (6 bases). From germline, CDR1 is MGHRA and CDR2 YSYEKL. Trimming removed 3 bases at V and 5 bases at J, with 16 bases between. This CDR3 has 15 residues. CDR3 sequence reads: CASSHPDRPTYGYTF. DNA for the CDR3: TGCGCCAGCAGCCATCCTGACAGGCCGACTTATGGCTACACCTTC.

The chain uses TRBV19 and TRBJ1-2, with 9 nucleotides matching TRBD1. Germline V gives CDR1 LNHDA, CDR2 SQIVND (reference sequence). This CDR3 contains 13 residues. J gave up 8 bases and V 4 bases, and 5 bases lay outside the gene matches. The DNA of the CDR3 is TGTGCCAGTAGTACGGGACAGGGATCGGGCTACACCTTC. It encodes CASSTGQGSGYTF. Full variable domain (missing parts from reference TRBV19 and TRBJ1-2): DGGITQSPKYLFRKEGQNVTLSCEQNLNHDAMYWYRQDPGQGLRLIYYSQIVNDFQKGDIAEGYSVSREKKESFPLTVTSAQKNPTAFYLCASSTGQGSGYTFGSGTRLTVV.

For the CDR3, the DNA is TGTGCCAGTAGTCCTCAAGCAGGGTATGATTCACCCCTCCACTTT. Amino acids: CASSPQAGYDSPLHF. This sequence joins TRBV19 and TRBJ1-6; possibly TRBD1 for D (5 bases). The CDR3 runs 15 residues. V lost 5 bases and J lost 8, with 16 bases in between. From germline, CDR1 is LNHDA and CDR2 SQIVND (reference sequence).

This clone was counted at least ten times. This chain links TRBV14 with TRBJ1-1; D not resolved. The CDR3 extends over 13 amino acids. The germline V gene has CDR1 SGHDN and CDR2 FVKESK. V shed 10 bases and J shed 3 bases, with 15 bases lying between them. The CDR3 sequence: CATRDNFDTEAFF. In DNA form, the CDR3 reads TGTGCCACTCGAGATAATTTCGACACTGAAGCTTTCTTT. Looking up the rest from reference TRBV14 and TRBJ1-1 gives the full variable domain: EAGVTQFPSHSVIEKGQTVTLRCDPISGHDNLYWYRRVMGKEIKFLLHFVKESKQDESGMPNNRFLAERTGGTYSTLKVQPAELEDSGVYFCATRDNFDTEAFFGQGTRLTVV.

The chain recombines TRBV27 with TRBJ2-6; possible D gene TRBD1, 5 bases. The V end was cut by 1 base, the J end by 0 bases, with 7 bases between. The CDR3 loop spans 16 amino acids. CDR1 MNHEY and CDR2 SMNVEV come from the germline V gene (reference sequence). CDR3 in amino acids: CASSLWQGSGANVLTF. The CDR3 nucleotides are TGTGCCAGCAGTTTATGGCAGGGCTCTGGGGCCAACGTCCTGACTTTC.